The T cell receptor beta chain under discussion was sequenced for a study of response to subunit inactivated influenza vaccine. Note on this clonotype: The antigen is undetermined.

General study findings and limits: Only a handful of new T cells, the authors suggested, are recruited with each seasonal influenza vaccination.

One entry per CDR3 protein results from TCRdb running MiXCR on the RT-PCR reads. Of fewer than 650,000 distinct CDR3 sequences listed, over 10% are singletons. Germline V lookup: CDR1 MNHEY, CDR2 SMNVEV (reference sequence). The V end lost 4 bases, the J end lost 0 bases, and 15 bases lay between the germline ends. The CDR3 totals 16 residues. This sequence was found in a man aged 50 to 59 who received an inactivated influenza vaccine. The chain combines TRBV27 with TRBJ1-1; D unclear. The sequencing here drew on PBMCs from blood, taken 40 to 50 days after vaccination. CDR3 sequence reads: CASSSLTSTMNTEAFF. CDR3 sequence (DNA): TGTGCCAGCAGTTCCCTAACTTCGACCATGAACACTGAAGCTTTCTTT.